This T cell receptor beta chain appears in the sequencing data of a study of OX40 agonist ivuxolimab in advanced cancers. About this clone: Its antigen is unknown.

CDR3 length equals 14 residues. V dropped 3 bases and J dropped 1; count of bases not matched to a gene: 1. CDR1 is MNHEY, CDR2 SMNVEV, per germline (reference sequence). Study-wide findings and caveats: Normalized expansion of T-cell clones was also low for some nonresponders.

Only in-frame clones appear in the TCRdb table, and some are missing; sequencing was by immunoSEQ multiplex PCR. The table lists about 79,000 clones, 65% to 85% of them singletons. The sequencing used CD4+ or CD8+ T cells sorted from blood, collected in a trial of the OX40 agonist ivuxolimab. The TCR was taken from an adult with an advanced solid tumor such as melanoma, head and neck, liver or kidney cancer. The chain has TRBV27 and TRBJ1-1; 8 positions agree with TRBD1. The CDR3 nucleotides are TGTGCCAGCAGTTTTACAGGGGGGAACACTGAAGCTTTCTTT. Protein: CASSFTGGNTEAFF.